A few counts support the clone carrying this TCR beta chain. One junction end disagrees with the germline gene, perhaps due to a read error. The data belong to a study of T-cell reconstitution after alpha-beta-depleted transplantation in children. TCRbeta library preparation incorporated unique molecular identifiers. TCRdb ran MiXCR on the PCR reads and lists one entry per CDR3 protein. The sample records 350,000 to 400,000 distinct CDR3 sequences, roughly 22% being singletons. This CDR3 region has 19 residues. Germline lookup yields CDR1 SGHDN and CDR2 FVKESK. The input for sequencing was PBMCs from the stem cell graft donor, taken from the stem cell graft. The receptor was isolated from a human donor who donated a stem cell graft to a child with acute myeloid leukemia. The gene calls are TRBV14 and TRBJ2-1; 11 bases match TRBD2. DNA for the CDR3: TGTGCCAGCAGCCAGGCCGGGACTAGCGGAGCCCCTGCCTACAAAGAGCAGTTCTTC. It translates to CASSQAGTSGAPAYKEQFF.